This TCR beta chain was documented in a study of vaccination effects on CD4 cells after COVID-19. Note on this clone: The antigen remains unidentified.

Germline CDR1 reads LNHDA; CDR2 reads SQIVND (reference sequence). The CDR3 extends over 16 amino acids. Germline trimming cut 5 bases from V and 4 bases from J; bases unmatched to any gene: 12. Whole-study findings and limits: Researchers reported few convalescent patients and no early post-infection timepoints in the study. After vaccination of healthy people, only 1 of 255 vaccine-induced clones cross-reacted with common cold coronaviruses.

At the end of about 10 days of culture, CD4+ T cells were isolated. Each participant was administered two doses of either the BNT162b2 or the mRNA-1273 vaccine. At days 3 and 7, half of the medium was exchanged for IL-2 medium. Libraries were prepared by immunoSEQ multiplex PCR; TCRdb keeps only in-frame clonotypes and omits some of them. This table has some 10,000 clones, around four fifths appearing once. This material consisted of CD4+ T cells from PBMCs cultured without peptide, taken after COVID-19 vaccination. The chain combines TRBV19 with TRBJ1-1; 8 nucleotides match TRBD1. The TCR was taken from a human donor who received a COVID-19 vaccine. CDR3 nucleotides: TGTGCCAGTAGTCCAACCCAGGGGGCGATGGGCACTGAAGCTTTCTTT. Its protein product is CASSPTQGAMGTEAFF.